This TCR beta chain comes out of a study of blood T cell repertoires in COVID-19. Study-wide context: The analysed material was cDNA or gDNA that came from T cells, B-cell-depleted T cells, or PBMCs.

Original methodology: Reference gene primers were amplified, and this amplification served to estimate nucleated cell counts. Assay used: immunoSEQ multiplex PCR; TCRdb lists only in-frame clones, some missing. The V and J calls and clone size are taken from that table; D and trimming were inferred from the DNA. The sample consists of fewer than 90,000 clones, 70% to 90% of them appearing once. From germline, CDR1 is LGHNT and CDR2 FRNRAP. V was pared by 2 bases and J by 2 bases, with 15 bases of the junction left unmatched. This CDR3 spans 19 amino acids. This clonotype was obtained from an elderly man in a cohort sampled during active COVID-19. Material: peripheral blood. The chain combines TRBV12-5 with TRBJ2-3; 8 nucleotides line up with TRBD1. The CDR3: CASGLSINRQGLDTDTQYF. In DNA, the CDR3 is TGTGCTAGTGGTTTGTCGATAAACCGACAGGGGTTGGACACAGATACGCAGTATTTT. Drawing the rest from reference TRBV12-5 and TRBJ2-3, the complete variable domain is DARVTQTPRHKVTEMGQEVTMRCQPILGHNTVFWYRQTMMQGLELLAYFRNRAPLDDSGMPKDRFSAEMPDATLATLKIQPSEPRDSAVYFCASGLSINRQGLDTDTQYFGPGTRLTVL.